What follows are 32 T cell receptor beta chains derived from one specimen sequenced in a study of T cells after yellow fever vaccination. From the 5' RACE reads, TCRdb called clonotypes with MiXCR, one entry per CDR3 protein. The sample has some 390,000 distinct CDR3 sequences; 18% are singletons. Sequencing was performed on PBMCs, taken before the yellow fever booster vaccination. The origin of the receptors is a man between 18 and 29 years old who received the YFV17D yellow fever vaccine.

This clonotype was found many times. The V and J genes are TRBV6-2 or TRBV6-3 and TRBJ2-1; the D call may be TRBD1 or TRBD2 (6 bases each). Trimming took 4 bases from V and 9 from J, leaving 10 bases between them. This CDR3 region has 12 residues. From germline, CDR1 is MNHEY and CDR2 SVGEGT. The CDR3 DNA reads TGTGCCAGCAGTTTATGGGGGGCTGAGCAGTTCTTC. Translating it yields CASSLWGAEQFF.

There are a few counts of this clonotype. V is TRBV5-1 and J is TRBJ1-4; D gene uncertain. Per germline, CDR1 SGHRS and CDR2 YFSETQ. Between the trimmed V and J ends, which lost 0 bases and 3 bases, there was a span of 15 bases. This CDR3 has 17 amino acids. The CDR3 loop is CASSLVVRGGPNEKLFF. DNA of the CDR3: TGCGCCAGCAGCTTGGTAGTCCGTGGAGGGCCTAATGAAAAACTGTTTTTT.

This chain links TRBV5-1 with TRBJ2-3, with 8 bases matching TRBD2. V was clipped by 3 bases and J by 0 bases; unmatched bases: 6. The CDR3 runs 16 residues. The germline V gene encodes CDR1 SGHRS and CDR2 YFSETQ. The CDR3 loop reads CASSSTSGPSTDTQYF. The CDR3 nucleotides read TGCGCCAGCAGCTCCACTAGCGGACCTAGCACAGATACGCAGTATTTT.

The V and J genes are TRBV5-1 and TRBJ2-6; a weak D match, TRBD2 (7 bases). Trimming shortened V by 0 bases and J by 0 bases, and 13 bases separated the two germline ends. There are 18 residues in the CDR3. Per germline, CDR1 SGHRS and CDR2 YFSETQ. DNA for the CDR3: TGCGCCAGCAGCTTGGGCGGGGGCCCCCGCTCTGGGGCCAACGTCCTGACTTTC. It yields the protein CASSLGGGPRSGANVLTF.

This clonotype was picked up a small number of times. This chain uses TRBV5-1 with TRBJ1-1; D gene ambiguous. Trimming pared 0 bases from V and 3 bases from J, leaving 12 bases between. CDR1 SGHRS and CDR2 YFSETQ come from the germline V gene. CDR3 length: 15 residues. The CDR3 DNA sequence: TGCGCCAGCAGCTTGGCCAGTGAGGAAGACACTGAAGCTTTCTTT. Translating gives CASSLASEEDTEAFF.

This chain joins TRBV11-2 and TRBJ2-1; D is perhaps TRBD1 (5 bases). CDR1 and CDR2 from the germline V gene are SGHAT and FQNNGV. V was cut by 4 bases and J by 3 bases, with 13 bases left in between. The CDR3 totals 15 residues. CDR3 amino acids: CASSSTLTVYNEQFF. Written as DNA, the CDR3 is TGTGCCAGCAGCTCCACCCTGACAGTCTACAATGAGCAGTTCTTC.

This clonotype was counted a single time. CDR3 residues: CASSRQAGYTF. The CDR3, as DNA: TGTGCCAGCAGTCGACAGGCTGGCTACACCTTC. The V gene is TRBV7-9, the J gene TRBJ1-2; weak D call: TRBD1 (6 bases). The V gene's germline CDR1 is SEHNR and CDR2 FQNEAQ (reference sequence). The CDR3 extends over 11 amino acids. V shed 6 bases and J shed 7 bases, with 9 bases lying between them.

In its sample, this clonotype was seen a few times. The chain couples TRBV7-9 to TRBJ1-5; unclear D gene. The germline gives CDR1 SEHNR, CDR2 FQNEAQ (reference sequence). This CDR3 has 14 amino acids. V was cut by 5 bases and J by 0 bases, with 8 bases left in between. The CDR3 DNA reads as TGTGCCAGCAGCCCAGTTGATAGCAATCAGCCCCAGCATTTT. This sequence encodes CASSPVDSNQPQHF.

The genes are TRBV11-2 and TRBJ2-1; a weak D match, TRBD2 (5 bases). Trimming removed 5 bases at V and 7 bases at J, with 15 bases between. CDR1 and CDR2 (germline): SGHAT, FQNNGV. The CDR3 consists of 14 residues. As DNA, the CDR3 is TGTGCCAGCAGCCTAGGACTCCTTTGGAATGAGCAGTTCTTC. This translates into CASSLGLLWNEQFF.

The chain has TRBV24-1 and TRBJ2-3; possibly TRBD1 or TRBD2 for D (5 bases each). Germline CDR1 and CDR2: KGHDR and SFDVKD. The ends were cut back, 4 bases at V and 3 bases at J, with 10 bases in the middle. CDR3 length equals 14 residues. The CDR3 sequence is CATSERGVTDTQYF. In DNA form, the CDR3 reads TGTGCCACCAGTGAAAGAGGGGTAACAGATACGCAGTATTTT.

The chain links TRBV20-1 to TRBJ1-4; the D is unclear. V was shortened by 6 bases and J by 0 bases, with 5 bases between the two germline ends. Per germline, CDR1 DFQATT and CDR2 SNEGSKA (reference sequence). This CDR3 is 12 amino acids long. Here the CDR3 reads CSAVATNEKLFF. The CDR3 DNA sequence: TGCAGTGCGGTTGCAACTAATGAAAAACTGTTTTTT.

V is TRBV5-1 and J is TRBJ2-1; 10 positions match TRBD2. Germline V gene sequence: CDR1 SGHRS, CDR2 YFSETQ. The CDR3 is made up of 16 amino acids. Unmatched junction bases numbered 2, after V lost 0 bases and J lost 2 bases. CDR3 sequence: CASSLVAGGTYNEQFF. CDR3 DNA: TGCGCCAGCAGCTTGGTAGCGGGGGGTACCTACAATGAGCAGTTCTTC.

This clonotype has more than one count but fewer than ten. The chain joins TRBV5-6 to TRBJ2-3; 10 bases agree with TRBD1. CDR3 size: 15 residues. Losses at the gene ends were 4 bases for V and 6 bases for J; bases not matched to a gene: 8. The V gene's germline CDR1 is SGHDT and CDR2 YYEEEE. This CDR3 reads CASSARQGARDTQYF. The CDR3 coding sequence is TGTGCCAGCAGCGCCCGACAGGGGGCGAGGGATACGCAGTATTTT.

Only a few counts were recorded for this clonotype. The chain uses TRBV24-1 and TRBJ2-3; 9 bases match TRBD1. V lost 1 base, J lost 6 bases, and 10 bases stayed unmatched. The CDR3 spans 17 residues. The germline V gene has CDR1 KGHDR and CDR2 SFDVKD. CDR3 coding DNA: TGTGCCACCAGTGATTTTGAGACAGGGGGACTGGGGGATACGCAGTATTTT. This sequence encodes CATSDFETGGLGDTQYF.

This chain connects TRBV24-1 to TRBJ2-2; the D is unclear. Germline CDR1 and CDR2: KGHDR and SFDVKD. CDR3 length: 13 amino acids. V gave up 9 bases and J gave up 0 bases, with 7 bases separating them. CDR3 sequence reads: CATGPSNTGELFF. In DNA form, the CDR3 reads TGTGCCACCGGACCCTCGAACACCGGGGAGCTGTTTTTT.

The rearrangement joins TRBV5-1 to TRBJ2-7, with unresolved D. This CDR3 is built from 14 residues. The germline V and J ends were trimmed by 0 bases and 3 bases, with 10 bases remaining between them. CDR1 and CDR2 from the germline V gene are SGHRS and YFSETQ. The CDR3 protein is CASSLAVGYYEQYV. The CDR3 coding sequence is TGCGCCAGCAGCTTGGCTGTCGGCTACTACGAGCAGTACGTC.

This clonotype has more than one count but fewer than ten. The CDR3 sequence: CASSWRGETSTDTQYF. The DNA for the CDR3 is TGCGCCAGCAGCTGGAGGGGGGAAACTAGCACAGATACGCAGTATTTT. This chain joins TRBV5-1 and TRBJ2-3; D is perhaps TRBD1 or TRBD2 (6 bases each). There are 16 residues in the CDR3. Germline V gene data show CDR1 as SGHRS and CDR2 as YFSETQ. The ends were cut back, 3 bases at V and 0 bases at J, with 14 bases in the middle. Together with reference TRBV5-1 and TRBJ2-3, the CDR3 gives the full variable domain: KAGVTQTPRYLIKTRGQQVTLSCSPISGHRSVSWYQQTPGQGLQFLFEYFSETQRNKGNFPGRFSGRQFSNSRSEMNVSTLELGDSALYLCASSWRGETSTDTQYFGPGTRLTVL.

The V call is TRBV6-1, the J call TRBJ1-2, with D unclear. The V and J ends lost 6 bases and 11 bases respectively, with 16 bases between them. Germline V gene data show CDR1 as MNHNS and CDR2 as SASEGT. The CDR3 is 12 amino acids. CDR3 loop: CASSAVLLGYTF. CDR3 DNA sequence: TGTGCCAGCAGCGCGGTCCTCCTAGGGTACACCTTC.

This clonotype was seen just once. This chain uses TRBV27 with TRBJ2-3; D is possibly TRBD1 or TRBD2 (7 bases each). This CDR3 has 13 amino acids. Germline values: CDR1 MNHEY, CDR2 SMNVEV (reference sequence). Trimming cost V 6 bases and J 4 bases, with 11 bases left between them. As DNA, the CDR3 is TGTGCCAGCAGGGGAGGGACAGCAGATACGCAGTATTTT. Protein product: CASRGGTADTQYF.

J is TRBJ1-4 and V is TRBV12-3 or TRBV12-4, with D tentatively TRBD1 (6 bases). The CDR3 length is 14 residues. Trimming left V 5 bases short and J 8 bases short, with 15 bases between. The CDR3 nucleotides are TGTGCCAGCAGTCAACCGGGACACACAGAAAAACTGTTTTTT. Its translation: CASSQPGHTEKLFF.

The V call is TRBV7-2, the J call TRBJ1-4; tentatively, D is TRBD1 (5 bases). In germline, CDR1 is SGHTA, CDR2 FQGNSA. Trimming removed 2 bases from V and 3 bases from J, with 10 bases in between. The CDR3 has 15 amino acids. The CDR3 sequence is CASSLMQGPNEKLFF. The DNA of the CDR3 is TGTGCCAGCAGCTTAATGCAGGGACCTAATGAAAAACTGTTTTTT.

This rearrangement joins TRBV14 to TRBJ2-7; TRBD2 aligns across 9 bases. CDR1 and CDR2 (germline): SGHDN, FVKESK. Trimming removed 4 bases from V and 5 bases from J; junction bases left unmatched: 3. This CDR3 contains 13 residues. In nucleotides, the CDR3 is TGTGCCAGCAGCCGGACTAGCGCCCACGAGCAGTACTTC. Residues: CASSRTSAHEQYF.

This clonotype was found a few times. The chain is built from TRBV4-1 and TRBJ1-1, with D unresolved. This CDR3 contains 14 residues. Germline V gene data show CDR1 as MGHRA and CDR2 as YSYEKL. V lost 1 base, J lost 1 base, and 7 bases lay in between. CDR3 loop: CASSQVLRNTEAFF. The CDR3 DNA reads as TGCGCCAGCAGCCAAGTGCTCCGGAACACTGAAGCTTTCTTT.

This chain connects TRBV7-3 to TRBJ2-3, with D maybe TRBD2 (6 bases). The germline gives CDR1 SGHTA, CDR2 FQGTGA. The V and J ends lost 2 bases and 6 bases respectively, with 12 bases between them. This CDR3 has 14 amino acids. CDR3 nucleotides: TGTGCCAGCAGCTTAGGTGGAGGGGTCGATACGCAGTATTTT. This codes for CASSLGGGVDTQYF.

Worth noting for this clonotype: A read error may produce the germline difference seen at one junction end. The DNA of the CDR3 is TGTGCCAGCAGTCCGTGGCGACAGCCTACTGGAGCTTTCTTT. Translation gives CASSPWRQPTGAFF. The chain is built from TRBV12-3 or TRBV12-4 and TRBJ1-1; TRBD1 is a possible D gene (5 bases). CDR3 length equals 14 residues.

This rearrangement joins TRBV12-3 or TRBV12-4 to TRBJ2-1; 11 positions agree with TRBD1. Losses at the gene ends were 2 bases for V and 1 base for J; bases not matched to a gene: 10. The CDR3 spans 19 residues. The CDR3 nucleotides read TGTGCCAGCAGTTTACCGGACAGGGGGCACGGGCGATCCTACAATGAGCAGTTCTTC. Residues: CASSLPDRGHGRSYNEQFF.

This chain joins TRBV6-5 and TRBJ1-5, with 10 bases aligning to TRBD1. The germline V gene has CDR1 MNHEY and CDR2 SVGAGI. The length of the CDR3 is 15 residues. V shed 6 bases, J shed 3 bases, and the junction held 5 bases outside the gene matches. The CDR3, as DNA: TGTGCCAGCAGCCCCGGGACAGGGGTCAATCAGCCCCAGCATTTT. Amino acid sequence: CASSPGTGVNQPQHF.

The chain carries TRBV19 and TRBJ2-3; TRBD1 might be the D (5 bases). V dropped 3 bases and J dropped 5 bases, with 12 bases sitting between them. The germline CDR1 and CDR2 sequences are LNHDA and SQIVND (reference sequence). CDR3 length: 14 residues. CDR3 region: CASSISQGRDTQYF. CDR3 DNA: TGTGCCAGTAGTATTTCCCAGGGTCGAGATACGCAGTATTTT.

The V and J genes are TRBV6-2 or TRBV6-3 and TRBJ1-1; 10 positions match TRBD1. CDR3 size: 16 residues. J was trimmed by 0 bases and V by 1 base; bases with no gene match: 2. CDR1 and CDR2 from the germline V gene are MNHEY and SVGEGT. Written as DNA, the CDR3 is TGTGCCAGCAGTTACTTCGGGACAGGGGTGAACACTGAAGCTTTCTTT. Amino acids: CASSYFGTGVNTEAFF.

The chain couples TRBV11-2 to TRBJ2-3; D is uncertain. Germline V lookup: CDR1 SGHAT, CDR2 FQNNGV. There are 14 residues in the CDR3. The V end lost 1 base, the J end lost 7 bases, and 12 bases lay between the germline ends. The CDR3 loop reads CASSLVSSMNTQYF. The CDR3 DNA is TGTGCCAGCAGCTTAGTATCTTCTATGAATACGCAGTATTTT.

J is TRBJ2-1 and V is TRBV5-1; D not certain. The CDR3 has 14 amino acids. The germline gives CDR1 SGHRS, CDR2 YFSETQ. V was cut by 1 base and J by 0 bases, with 5 bases left in between. The CDR3 is CASSLFNSYNEQFF. The CDR3 nucleotides are TGCGCCAGCAGCTTGTTTAACTCCTACAATGAGCAGTTCTTC.

The chain employs TRBV5-1 and TRBJ2-7; D remains ambiguous. CDR3 length: 15 residues. Germline loops: CDR1 SGHRS, CDR2 YFSETQ. The V and J ends lost 2 bases and 0 bases respectively, with 12 bases between them. CDR3: CASSLGTASSYEQYF. The CDR3 bases are TGCGCCAGCAGCTTAGGCACCGCTAGCTCCTACGAGCAGTACTTC.